A single sample gave rise to the 23 T cell receptor beta chains below, sequenced in a study of CD8+ T cells in alopecia areata. The sequencing template was cDNA reverse transcribed from extracted RNA. Here immunoSEQ multiplex PCR was the method, and the copy in TCRdb shows in-frame clones only, minus some. The table lists around 86,000 clones, just over 70% of them singletons, with around 15% in the top ten. The sample's treatment: oral pan-JAK inhibitor, 5-10 mg twice daily. The specimen comprised CD8+ T cells sorted from blood, sampled between weeks 43 and 45, from a patient treated with tofacitinib. These receptors were collected from a human donor with alopecia areata.

This chain uses TRBV11-3 with TRBJ2-2; 7 bases fit TRBD1. The trim removed 5 bases at V and 4 bases at J, leaving 7 bases unmatched. Per the germline V gene, CDR1 is SGHNT and CDR2 is YENEEA. CDR3 size: 15 residues. The CDR3 protein is CASSGYRGFTGELFF. Written as DNA, the CDR3 is TGTGCCAGCAGCGGGTACAGGGGATTCACCGGGGAGCTGTTTTTT.

This clone has a single count. The rearrangement links TRBV9 to TRBJ1-1, with 9 bases that match TRBD1. Germline V gene data show CDR1 as SGDLS and CDR2 as YYNGEE. This CDR3 comprises 14 residues. Losses at the gene ends were 3 bases for V and 1 base for J; bases not matched to a gene: 1. CDR3 DNA sequence: TGTGCCAGCAGCGAGGGACAGGGGAACACTGAAGCTTTCTTT. This encodes CASSEGQGNTEAFF.

V is TRBV6-5 and J is TRBJ1-1; TRBD1 might be the D (5 bases). The CDR3 is made up of 15 amino acids. In germline, CDR1 is MNHEY, CDR2 SVGAGI. V dropped 0 bases and J dropped 7 bases, with 15 bases sitting between them. CDR3 protein: CASSYSTGTPLEAFF. CDR3 bases: TGTGCCAGCAGTTACTCTACAGGAACACCTCTTGAAGCTTTCTTT.

This chain links TRBV7-9 with TRBJ1-2; no firm D call. This CDR3 is 13 amino acids long. The germline V gene has CDR1 SEHNR and CDR2 FQNEAQ (reference sequence). Between the trimmed V and J ends, which lost 8 bases and 4 bases, there was a span of 14 bases. CDR3 nucleotides: TGTGCCAGCGGGGAAAGGGTCAGCTATGGCTACACCTTC. Protein product: CASGERVSYGYTF.

This clone is medium-sized (0.01 to 0.1%) within its sample. The chain uses TRBV15 and TRBJ1-1; D is unclear. This CDR3 comprises 12 residues. Trimming left V 5 bases short and J 2 bases short, with 6 bases between. Germline CDR1 and CDR2: LNHNV and YYDKDF (reference sequence). Here the CDR3 reads CATSLTNTEAFF. CDR3 sequence (DNA): TGTGCCACCAGCCTTACTAACACTGAAGCTTTCTTT.

This clone was counted once. The chain employs TRBV29-1 and TRBJ1-1, with D unresolved. Trimming left V 3 bases short and J 4 bases short, with 12 bases between. Germline CDR1 SQVTM, CDR2 ANQGSEA. The CDR3 covers 13 residues. CDR3 nucleotides: TGCAGCGTTGAGGGAGGCTTCTCCACTGAAGCTTTCTTT. It specifies CSVEGGFSTEAFF.

The CDR3 loop is CASSLEAEMNTEAFF. In nucleotides, the CDR3 is TGCGCCAGCAGCTTGGAGGCGGAAATGAACACTGAAGCTTTCTTT. This chain uses TRBV5-1 with TRBJ1-1; D is unresolved. The CDR3 consists of 15 residues. V was shortened by 0 bases and J by 0 bases, with 9 bases between the two germline ends. The germline V gene has CDR1 SGHRS and CDR2 YFSETQ.

V is TRBV5-1 and J is TRBJ1-5; D gene ambiguous. This CDR3 is 16 amino acids long. The germline V gene has CDR1 SGHRS and CDR2 YFSETQ. With 2 bases removed from V and 4 bases from J, the gap between germline ends came to 16 bases. Here the CDR3 reads CASSFFELTLNQPQHF. CDR3 nucleotides: TGCGCCAGCAGCTTCTTCGAATTGACACTTAATCAGCCCCAGCATTTT.

The chain uses TRBV9 and TRBJ2-3; 10 positions agree with TRBD2. Germline V gives CDR1 SGDLS, CDR2 YYNGEE. The V segment lost 3 bases and the J segment 5 bases; nucleotides outside the gene matches: 6. The length of the CDR3 is 15 residues. The chain's CDR3 is CASSAGVAGGDTQYF. CDR3 bases: TGTGCCAGCAGCGCCGGGGTAGCGGGGGGAGATACGCAGTATTTT.

The genes are TRBV29-1 and TRBJ1-6, with 8 bases fitting TRBD1. V shed 6 bases and J 7 bases; nucleotides not matched to a gene: 5. The germline CDR1 and CDR2 sequences are SQVTM and ANQGSEA. This CDR3 is built from 13 residues. CDR3 nucleotide sequence: TGCAGCGTGAAGACAGGGGACAATTCACCCCTCCACTTT. Translation gives CSVKTGDNSPLHF. The whole variable domain, remainder taken from reference TRBV29-1 and TRBJ1-6, is SAVISQKPSRDICQRGTSLTIQCQVDSQVTMMFWYRQQPGQSLTLIATANQGSEATYESGFVIDKFPISRPNLTFSTLTVSNMSPEDSSIYLCSVKTGDNSPLHFGNGTRLTVT.

This clone was found once. The V call is TRBV29-1, the J call TRBJ2-7; no clear D. The CDR3 extends over 13 amino acids. Per the germline V gene, CDR1 is SQVTM and CDR2 is ANQGSEA. V was cut by 3 bases and J by 2 bases, with 11 bases left in between. The chain's CDR3 is CSVEAATPYEQYF. CDR3 DNA: TGCAGCGTTGAGGCGGCTACTCCCTACGAGCAGTACTTC.

CDR3 in amino acids: CASSLGTGEVNEQFF. In DNA form, the CDR3 reads TGCGCCAGCAGCTTGGGGACAGGTGAAGTCAATGAGCAGTTCTTC. The chain joins TRBV5-1 to TRBJ2-1; 7 bases are a match to TRBD1. With V trimmed by 0 bases and J by 6 bases, 6 bases remained unmatched. Germline values: CDR1 SGHRS, CDR2 YFSETQ. The CDR3 loop spans 15 amino acids.

This chain joins TRBV19 and TRBJ1-1; no firm D call. V was clipped by 2 bases and J by 0 bases, with 13 bases between them. The germline V gene encodes CDR1 LNHDA and CDR2 SQIVND (reference sequence). The CDR3 has 16 amino acids. The CDR3 DNA sequence: TGTGCCAGTAGTATAACGGAAAACCCTCTGAACACTGAAGCTTTCTTT. As protein: CASSITENPLNTEAFF.

The chain uses TRBV13 and TRBJ2-1; tentatively, D is TRBD2 (7 bases). Trimming left V 0 bases short and J 8 bases short, with 17 bases between. CDR3 length: 16 residues. CDR1 is PRHDT, CDR2 FYEKMQ, per germline (reference sequence). The CDR3 DNA reads TGTGCCAGCAGCTTAGGTGGGGGGGCCGGTATCGATGAGCAGTTCTTC. It translates to CASSLGGGAGIDEQFF.

The chain carries TRBV6-6 and TRBJ1-2; TRBD1 matches 10 bases. Germline CDR1 and CDR2: MNHNY and SVGAGI (reference sequence). Unmatched junction bases numbered 6, after V lost 6 bases and J lost 8 bases. The CDR3 is made up of 13 amino acids. Here the CDR3 reads CASSSGTGAGYTF. CDR3 nucleotide sequence: TGTGCCAGCAGCTCCGGGACAGGGGCGGGCTACACCTTC.

V and J are TRBV29-1 and TRBJ1-2; D might be TRBD1 (5 bases). The CDR3 extends over 11 amino acids. Germline V gene sequence: CDR1 SQVTM, CDR2 ANQGSEA. Trimming left V 3 bases short and J 8 bases short, with 10 bases between. DNA for the CDR3: TGCAGCGTTGACTGGGGGGAAGGCTACACCTTC. Translation gives CSVDWGEGYTF.

This chain uses TRBV25-1 with TRBJ2-1; the D gene is possibly TRBD1 (5 bases). V shed 3 bases and J shed 6 bases, with 9 bases lying between them. Germline V gene data show CDR1 as MGHDK and CDR2 as SYGVNS. The CDR3 spans 13 residues. CDR3 in DNA: TGTGCCAGCAGTGACCTGACAGTCAATGAGCAGTTCTTC. It encodes CASSDLTVNEQFF.

The chain employs TRBV30 and TRBJ2-5, with 9 bases identical to TRBD2. The germline CDR1 and CDR2 sequences are GTSNPN and SVGIG (reference sequence). V lost 1 base, J lost 10 bases, and 7 bases stayed unmatched. CDR3 length equals 13 residues. CDR3 nucleotides: TGTGCCTGGAGTGGAGGAGCGCGGGGGGGCCAGTACTTC. The encoded protein is CAWSGGARGGQYF.

The J gene is TRBJ2-3, the V gene TRBV6-4, with a tentative D call TRBD2 (6 bases). V was trimmed by 3 bases and J by 0 bases, leaving 10 bases between them. Germline-derived CDR1 and CDR2 are MRHNA and SNTAGT. This CDR3 is 15 amino acids long. In DNA, the CDR3 is TGTGCCAGCAGTGAAGGCGGGGATAGCACAGATACGCAGTATTTT. This translates into CASSEGGDSTDTQYF.

In its sample, this clone was seen a few times. This chain uses TRBV9 with TRBJ1-4; 10 bases agree with TRBD1. Germline CDR1 is SGDLS and CDR2 is YYNGEE. This CDR3 comprises 16 residues. J lost 11 bases, V lost 4 bases, and 14 bases had no gene match. CDR3 in DNA: TGTGCCAGCAGCCGAGTTTCGGGACAGGGGAAAGCGAAACTGTTTTTT. The encoded protein is CASSRVSGQGKAKLFF.

V usage is TRBV25-1 and J usage is TRBJ1-1, with no clear D. CDR1 is MGHDK and CDR2 is SYGVNS in the germline V gene. The CDR3 sequence is 10 residues long. V dropped 7 bases and J dropped 8 bases, with 8 bases sitting between them. The CDR3 sequence: CASTSCEAFF. The CDR3 coding sequence is TGTGCCAGCACATCCTGCGAAGCTTTCTTT.

This sequence joins TRBV2 and TRBJ1-6, with D uncertain. The germline V and J ends were trimmed by 6 bases and 3 bases, with 9 bases remaining between them. Per germline, CDR1 SNHLY and CDR2 FYNNEI. This CDR3 region has 14 residues. Here the CDR3 DNA reads TGTGCCAGCAGCCACCGGGACTATAATTCACCCCTCCACTTT. Its translation: CASSHRDYNSPLHF.

V is TRBV10-2 and J is TRBJ2-3, with D possibly being TRBD2 (5 bases). CDR3 length: 13 residues. Looked up from germline, CDR1 is WSHSY and CDR2 is SAAADI. The ends were cut back, 6 bases at V and 2 bases at J, with 9 bases in the middle. CDR3 nucleotide sequence: TGCGCCAGCAGCTCGGGGAACACAGATACGCAGTATTTT. It yields the protein CASSSGNTDTQYF.